Listed below are T cell receptor beta chains from one sample, sequenced in a study of naive and memory T cell subsets. TCRdb recomputed calls from the 5' RACE reads with MiXCR, one row per CDR3 protein. The table includes over 20,000 distinct CDR3 sequences, 20% to 25% detected once. Receptors were obtained from a female donor in good health. Each CDR3 is given with its conserved first and last residue. The D gene is left open where the match is weak. Some rows mark clone size as missing; the rest say once, few, many or name a class of expanded clone.

>few|TRBJ1-1|.|TRBV29-1
TGCAGCGTTGTAAGGGGCCCCACTGAAGCTTTCTTT
CSVVRGPTEAFF
>.|TRBJ2-5|.|TRBV7-9
TGTGCCAGCAGCCCCCTGGCGAGGAGGGCCGCCGAGACCCAGTACTTC
CASSPLARRAAETQYF
>many|TRBJ2-1|TRBD2|TRBV18
TGTGCCAGCTCACCACCGTCCTCAACTAGCGGGATTGATGAGCAGTTCTTC
CASSPPSSTSGIDEQFF
>many|TRBJ1-1|.|TRBV20-1
TGCAGTGCTAGAATGTCTGGACCCTTT
CSARMSGPF
>many|TRBJ1-1|.|TRBV29-1
TGCAGCGCCACAGGGAGGACTGAAGCTTTCTTT
CSATGRTEAFF
>many|TRBJ1-6|TRBD1|TRBV6-5
TGTGCCACCCTACCGGGACAGGGGATAAATTCACCCCTCCACTTT
CATLPGQGINSPLHF
>many|TRBJ1-1|.|TRBV10-3
TGTGCCATCAGTGAGGGGGAATACGTGAACACTGAAGCTTTCTTT
CAISEGEYVNTEAFF
>medium-sized|TRBJ2-5|TRBD2|TRBV20-1
TGCAGTGCTAGAGGGCTCGGGAGGGCGTGGGAGACCCAGTACTTC
CSARGLGRAWETQYF
>few|TRBJ2-1|.|TRBV7-6
TGTGCCAGCGGAAGATACCCCTACAATGAGCAGTTCTTC
CASGRYPYNEQFF
>medium-sized|TRBJ1-3|TRBD1|TRBV7-8
TGTGCCAGCAGTCAGGGGGGCTCTGGAAACACCATATATTTT
CASSQGGSGNTIYF